The 10 T cell receptor beta chains reported below all come from one sample, sequenced in a study of identical twins. TCRdb re-analysed the 5' RACE reads in MiXCR, keeping a single row per CDR3 protein. Here the sample spans roughly 200,000 distinct CDR3 sequences, 7.5% being singletons. The same sample was also studied in work on yellow fever vaccine responses in identical twins.

The sample consisted of memory (CD45RO+) T cells sorted from blood. These receptors came from a woman under 30 in good health.

This clonotype was picked up many times. The chain recombines TRBV2 with TRBJ2-2, with 12 bases that match TRBD1. Germline lookup yields CDR1 SNHLY and CDR2 FYNNEI. There are 16 residues in the CDR3. With 7 bases clipped from V and 1 base from J, the junction kept 4 bases outside the gene matches. CDR3 protein: CASKGTGGQNTGELFF. The CDR3 DNA follows: TGTGCCAGCAAAGGGACAGGGGGCCAGAACACCGGGGAGCTGTTTTTT.

CDR3 sequence reads: CSADRGGPSTDTQYF. For the CDR3, the DNA is TGCAGTGCTGACCGTGGAGGTCCTAGCACAGATACGCAGTATTTT. This sequence joins TRBV20-1 and TRBJ2-3; weak D call: TRBD2 (5 bases). The CDR3 is made up of 15 amino acids. From germline, CDR1 is DFQATT and CDR2 SNEGSKA (reference sequence). V was cut by 5 bases and J by 0 bases, with 15 bases left in between.

This clonotype was seen a few times. CDR3 nucleotides: TGCAGCGTTGATGCAGCGGGAGTGGAGACCCAGTACTTC. Residues: CSVDAAGVETQYF. The chain recombines TRBV29-1 with TRBJ2-5; 8 positions match TRBD2. Germline V gene lookup returns CDR1 SQVTM and CDR2 ANQGSEA. The trim removed 3 bases at V and 5 bases at J, leaving 5 bases unmatched. The CDR3 sequence is 13 residues long.

This clonotype was detected only a few times. This chain joins TRBV6-4 and TRBJ2-3; D not certain. Germline V gene data show CDR1 as MRHNA and CDR2 as SNTAGT. V was trimmed by 2 bases and J by 0 bases, leaving 9 bases between them. This CDR3 has 15 residues. The CDR3 is CASSDGSSSTDTQYF. CDR3 nucleotides: TGTGCCAGCAGTGACGGCAGCTCTAGCACAGATACGCAGTATTTT.

This clonotype was observed many times. The V call is TRBV4-2, the J call TRBJ2-1, with 14 bases lining up with TRBD2. V lost 5 bases to trimming and J lost 7 bases; unmatched junction nucleotides: 7. Per the germline V gene, CDR1 is LGHNA and CDR2 is YNFKEQ. The CDR3 has 16 residues. CDR3 region: CASSSTGTSGRNEQFF. Written as DNA, the CDR3 is TGTGCCAGCAGCTCTACTGGGACTAGCGGGAGAAATGAGCAGTTCTTC.

This clonotype was counted between two and nine times. The chain has TRBV30 and TRBJ2-1, with TRBD2 as a possible D gene (6 bases). Per the germline V gene, CDR1 is GTSNPN and CDR2 is SVGIG (reference sequence). V lost 4 bases and J 4 bases, leaving 17 bases between the germline ends. This CDR3 has 15 residues. In nucleotides, the CDR3 is TGTGCCTGGATACGAGGGACTCCCACTTACAATGAGCAGTTCTTC. This codes for CAWIRGTPTYNEQFF.

This clonotype appeared many times. V usage is TRBV29-1 and J usage is TRBJ2-3, with a possible D match to TRBD2 (6 bases). Trimming left V 6 bases short and J 6 bases short, with 16 bases between. The CDR3 length is 13 residues. CDR1 and CDR2 (germline): SQVTM, ANQGSEA. This CDR3 is CSVTPGTRDTQYF. As DNA, the CDR3 is TGCAGCGTCACGCCCGGGACTCGTGATACGCAGTATTTT.

This clonotype was counted a few times. V gene TRBV5-1 combines with J gene TRBJ1-2, with a weak D call TRBD1 (6 bases). V was clipped by 3 bases and J by 7 bases, with 13 bases between them. The CDR3 runs to 13 residues. Germline V gives CDR1 SGHRS, CDR2 YFSETQ. This CDR3 reads CASSSVQGIGYTF. The CDR3 coding sequence is TGCGCCAGCAGCTCAGTACAGGGCATTGGCTACACCTTC.

V usage is TRBV28 and J usage is TRBJ1-6; 9 nucleotides line up with TRBD1. V trimming: 5 bases; J trimming: 7 bases; junction bases outside the gene matches: 6. This CDR3 has 15 amino acids. In germline, CDR1 is MDHEN, CDR2 SYDVKM. The CDR3 DNA is TGTGCCAGCAGTGGACAGGGGACCACCAATTCACCCCTCCACTTT. Translation: CASSGQGTTNSPLHF.

The rearrangement joins TRBV14 to TRBJ1-2, with no clear D. Germline-derived CDR1 and CDR2 are SGHDN and FVKESK. The germline V and J ends were trimmed by 0 bases and 0 bases, with 8 bases remaining between them. The CDR3 runs to 15 residues. The CDR3 DNA is TGTGCCAGCAGCCAAGACAGGAAAGCTAACTATGGCTACACCTTC. It yields the protein CASSQDRKANYGYTF.